The 17 T cell receptor beta chains in this list originate from one sample, sequenced in a study of shared clonotypes between healthy human individuals. The table came from immunoSEQ multiplex PCR; TCRdb's copy has only in-frame clones and leaves some out. The sample holds over 750,000 clones, just over 95% seen once. Positive CCR7 selection of CD45RO-negative cells yielded the naive CD8 cells, and terminally differentiated effector memory CD45RA+ cells were excluded. Sequencing input: naive CD8+ T cells sorted from blood. The receptors stem from a man aged 25 to 40 in good health.

The rearrangement uses TRBV7-9 and TRBJ2-3; no firm D call. This CDR3 region has 12 residues. The germline V gene encodes CDR1 SEHNR and CDR2 FQNEAQ (reference sequence). V lost 8 bases and J lost 6, with 12 bases in between. The CDR3 nucleotides read TGTGCCAGCTCCCCCTCTTGGGATACGCAGTATTTT. Translating gives CASSPSWDTQYF.

J is TRBJ2-7 and V is TRBV4-1; 7 bases map to TRBD1. V was clipped by 2 bases and J by 3 bases; unmatched bases: 4. This CDR3 contains 14 residues. CDR1 MGHRA and CDR2 YSYEKL come from the germline V gene. The CDR3 sequence: CASSQPGQSYEQYF. The CDR3 DNA reads as TGCGCCAGCAGCCAACCGGGACAGAGCTACGAGCAGTACTTC.

The rearrangement joins TRBV11-2 to TRBJ2-2, with 7 nucleotides matching TRBD2. The CDR3 runs 13 residues. Germline V CDR1 and CDR2: SGHAT, FQNNGV. With 8 bases clipped from V and 4 bases from J, the junction kept 4 bases outside the gene matches. CDR3 sequence (DNA): TGTGCCAGCGCCCCGGGAGGCACCGGGGAGCTGTTTTTT. Translating it yields CASAPGGTGELFF.

This clone was observed once. This chain uses TRBV29-1 with TRBJ1-1; D unclear. The CDR3 extends over 12 amino acids. Germline V gives CDR1 SQVTM, CDR2 ANQGSEA. V lost 6 bases, J lost 1 base, and 9 bases lay in between. CDR3 DNA sequence: TGCAGCGTAAGAGTTCAGAACACTGAAGCTTTCTTT. It translates to CSVRVQNTEAFF.

The genes are TRBV4-3 and TRBJ2-7; 8 bases line up with TRBD1. CDR1 is LGHNA and CDR2 is YSLEER in the germline V gene. This CDR3 contains 14 residues. Unmatched junction bases numbered 2, after V lost 4 bases and J lost 0 bases. The chain's CDR3 is CASSRQGFSYEQYF. CDR3 in DNA: TGCGCCAGCAGCCGACAGGGGTTCTCCTACGAGCAGTACTTC.

This clone was seen only once. The chain recombines TRBV6-5 with TRBJ2-5; D remains ambiguous. This CDR3 is built from 11 residues. Germline assignment: CDR1 MNHEY and CDR2 SVGAGI. Between the trimmed V and J ends, which lost 8 bases and 4 bases, there was a span of 8 bases. CDR3 sequence: CASSTAETQYF. CDR3 bases: TGTGCCAGCTCGACCGCAGAGACCCAGTACTTC.

With regard to this clone: Other DNA sequences in this sample translate to the same CDR3. The gene calls are TRBV5-1 and TRBJ2-2, with D perhaps matching TRBD1 (5 bases). Per germline, CDR1 SGHRS and CDR2 YFSETQ. Trimming pared 0 bases from V and 3 bases from J, leaving 9 bases between. The CDR3 covers 15 residues. The CDR3 loop reads CASSLGQGYTGELFF. Written as DNA, the CDR3 is TGCGCCAGCAGCTTGGGGCAGGGCTACACCGGGGAGCTGTTTTTT.

The gene calls are TRBV4-2 and TRBJ1-2; D may be TRBD1 (5 bases). Germline CDR1 LGHNA, CDR2 YNFKEQ. The CDR3 spans 15 residues. V dropped 1 base and J dropped 10 bases, with 19 bases sitting between them. Here the CDR3 DNA reads TGTGCCAGCAGCCAAGGGGAAGGGACCGCGTCCGACTACACCTTC. Translated, it gives CASSQGEGTASDYTF.

A single count supports this clone. This chain uses TRBV11-2 with TRBJ2-7, with TRBD1 as a possible D gene (5 bases). The CDR3 has 12 amino acids. Deletions cut 0 bases from V and 6 bases from J, with 6 bases between. Per the germline V gene, CDR1 is SGHAT and CDR2 is FQNNGV. The CDR3 region has the DNA TGTGCCAGCAGCTTAGATGGGGCCGAGCAGTACTTC. This sequence encodes CASSLDGAEQYF.

The chain links TRBV9 to TRBJ2-1; TRBD1 is a possible D gene (5 bases). V lost 8 bases, J lost 3 bases, and 9 bases lay in between. The CDR3 consists of 12 residues. Germline values: CDR1 SGDLS, CDR2 YYNGEE. CDR3 region: CASQGSYNEQFF. CDR3 DNA: TGTGCCAGTCAGGGTAGCTACAATGAGCAGTTCTTC.

V gene TRBV7-9 combines with J gene TRBJ1-5; TRBD1 is a possible D gene (5 bases). The V gene's germline CDR1 is SEHNR and CDR2 FQNEAQ (reference sequence). The CDR3 has 12 amino acids. V was trimmed by 7 bases and J by 6 bases, leaving 10 bases between them. For the CDR3, the DNA is TGTGCCAGCACCCAGGGAAGTCAGCCCCAGCATTTT. This codes for CASTQGSQPQHF.

The chain couples TRBV14 to TRBJ2-1, with D uncertain. V lost 1 base and J lost 4, with 14 bases in between. Germline V gene data show CDR1 as SGHDN and CDR2 as FVKESK. This CDR3 has 16 amino acids. CDR3: CASSQARSVRYNEQFF. CDR3 nucleotides: TGTGCCAGCAGCCAAGCCCGGAGTGTGAGGTACAATGAGCAGTTCTTC.

The CDR3, as DNA: TGCGCCAGCAGCTCAACTAGCGGGAGGCAAGAGACCCAGTACTTC. It is translated as CASSSTSGRQETQYF. The chain has TRBV4-3 and TRBJ2-5, with 12 bases identical to TRBD2. The CDR3 loop spans 15 amino acids. J was trimmed by 2 bases and V by 5 bases; bases with no gene match: 3. The V gene's germline CDR1 is LGHNA and CDR2 YSLEER.

V and J are TRBV7-9 and TRBJ1-2; D might be TRBD1 (6 bases). The CDR3 spans 15 residues. V lost 0 bases and J lost 3, with 11 bases in between. The germline V gene encodes CDR1 SEHNR and CDR2 FQNEAQ (reference sequence). This chain's CDR3 is CASSLAGDKDYGYTF. The CDR3 DNA reads as TGTGCCAGCAGCTTAGCGGGGGACAAAGACTATGGCTACACCTTC.

The chain joins TRBV2 to TRBJ2-3; 11 bases are a match to TRBD2. CDR1 is SNHLY and CDR2 is FYNNEI in the germline V gene. The CDR3 extends over 17 amino acids. The V gene end was trimmed by 4 bases and the J gene end by 7 bases; junction bases not matched to a gene: 13. CDR3 residues: CASSALNPGTSGNTQYF. The CDR3 nucleotides are TGTGCCAGCAGTGCCCTGAACCCCGGGACTAGCGGAAATACGCAGTATTTT.

The V gene is TRBV11-2, the J gene TRBJ2-7; 11 positions match TRBD2. V was clipped by 1 base and J by 2 bases; unmatched bases: 7. CDR1 is SGHAT, CDR2 FQNNGV, per germline. The CDR3 length is 17 residues. In nucleotides, the CDR3 is TGTGCCAGCAGCTTAGGACCATTGACTAGCGGGGCCTACGAGCAGTACTTC. Translated: CASSLGPLTSGAYEQYF.

The chain combines TRBV18 with TRBJ2-3; D may be TRBD2 (6 bases). Germline CDR1 is KGHSH and CDR2 is LQKENI. Deletions cut 2 bases from V and 2 bases from J, with 11 bases between. CDR3 length: 15 amino acids. CDR3 bases: TGTGCCAGCTCACCAGCGACTAGTTCCACAGATACGCAGTATTTT. Translation: CASSPATSSTDTQYF.